The source of this TCR beta chain is a study of cytotoxic CD8 clonotypes in ibrutinib-treated CLL. The wider study: The group held 11 relapsed/refractory and around 14 treatment-naive patients, with 17 IGHV unmutated.

Only in-frame clones appear in the TCRdb table, and some are missing; sequencing was by immunoSEQ multiplex PCR. Here the sample spans about 21,000 clones, over 70% being singletons. Between the trimmed V and J ends, which lost 0 bases and 1 base, there was a span of 19 bases. The CDR3 extends over 18 amino acids. CDR1 SGHRS and CDR2 YFSETQ come from the germline V gene. The chain employs TRBV5-1 and TRBJ1-1, with D tentatively TRBD1 (5 bases). The sequencing here drew on PBMCs, taken before ibrutinib treatment. The clonotype comes from a human donor with chronic lymphocytic leukemia. The CDR3 loop is CASSLAISRASTNTEAFF. The CDR3 nucleotides are TGCGCCAGCAGCTTGGCGATCTCCAGGGCTTCTACGAACACTGAAGCTTTCTTT.